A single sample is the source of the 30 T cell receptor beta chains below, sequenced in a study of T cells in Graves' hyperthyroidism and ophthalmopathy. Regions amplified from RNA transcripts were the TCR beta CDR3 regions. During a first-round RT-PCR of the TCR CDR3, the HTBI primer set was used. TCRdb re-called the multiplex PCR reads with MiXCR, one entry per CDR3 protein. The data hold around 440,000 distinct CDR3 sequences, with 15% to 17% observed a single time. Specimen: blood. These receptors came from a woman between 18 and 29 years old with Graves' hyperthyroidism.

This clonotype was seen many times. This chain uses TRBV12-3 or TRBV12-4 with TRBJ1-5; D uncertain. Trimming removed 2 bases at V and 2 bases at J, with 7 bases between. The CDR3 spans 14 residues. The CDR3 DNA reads TGTGCCAGCAGTTTACAGTGGGGCAATCAGCCCCAGCATTTT. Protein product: CASSLQWGNQPQHF.

The CDR3 is CASSRPTGAESYGYTF. CDR3 DNA: TGTGCCAGCAGCAGACCGACAGGGGCCGAATCCTATGGCTACACCTTC. This chain uses TRBV4-2 with TRBJ1-2; 8 bases are a match to TRBD1. The CDR3 spans 16 residues. V was clipped by 5 bases and J by 4 bases; unmatched bases: 12. Germline V gene sequence: CDR1 LGHNA, CDR2 YNFKEQ.

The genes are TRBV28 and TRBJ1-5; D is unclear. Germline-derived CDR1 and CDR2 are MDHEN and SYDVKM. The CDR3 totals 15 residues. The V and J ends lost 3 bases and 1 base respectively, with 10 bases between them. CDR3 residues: CASSFGQESNQPQHF. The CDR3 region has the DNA TGTGCCAGCAGTTTTGGGCAGGAAAGCAATCAGCCCCAGCATTTT.

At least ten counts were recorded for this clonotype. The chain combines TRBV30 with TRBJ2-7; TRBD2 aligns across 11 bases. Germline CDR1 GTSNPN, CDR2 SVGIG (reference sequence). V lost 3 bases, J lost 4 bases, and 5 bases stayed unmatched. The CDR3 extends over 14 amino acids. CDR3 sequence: CAWSRLAGTYEQYF. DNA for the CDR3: TGTGCCTGGAGCCGACTAGCGGGGACTTACGAGCAGTACTTC. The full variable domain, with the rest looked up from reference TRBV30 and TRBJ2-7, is SQTIHQWPATLVQPVGSPLSLECTVEGTSNPNLYWYRQAAGRGLQLLFYSVGIGQISSEVPQNLSASRPQDRQFILSSKKLLLSDSGFYLCAWSRLAGTYEQYFGPGTRLTVT.

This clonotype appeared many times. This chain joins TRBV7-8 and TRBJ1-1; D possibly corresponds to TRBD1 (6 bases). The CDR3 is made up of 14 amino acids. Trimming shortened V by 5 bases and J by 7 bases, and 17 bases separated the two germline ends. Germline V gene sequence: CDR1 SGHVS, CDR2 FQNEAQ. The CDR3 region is CASSRDGGPNEAFF. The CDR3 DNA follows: TGTGCCAGCAGCCGAGATGGGGGGCCGAATGAAGCTTTCTTT.

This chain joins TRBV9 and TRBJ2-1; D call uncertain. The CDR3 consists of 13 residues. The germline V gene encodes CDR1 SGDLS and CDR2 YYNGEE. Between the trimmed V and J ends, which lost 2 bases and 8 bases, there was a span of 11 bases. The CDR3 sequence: CASSVEVGDEQFF. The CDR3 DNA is TGTGCCAGCAGCGTTGAGGTGGGCGATGAGCAGTTCTTC.

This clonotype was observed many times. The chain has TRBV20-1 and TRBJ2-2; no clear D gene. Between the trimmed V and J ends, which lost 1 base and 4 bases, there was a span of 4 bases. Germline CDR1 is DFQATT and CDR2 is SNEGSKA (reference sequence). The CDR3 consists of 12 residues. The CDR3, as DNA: TGCAGTGCTAGAGGGGGCACCGGGGAGCTGTTTTTT. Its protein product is CSARGGTGELFF.

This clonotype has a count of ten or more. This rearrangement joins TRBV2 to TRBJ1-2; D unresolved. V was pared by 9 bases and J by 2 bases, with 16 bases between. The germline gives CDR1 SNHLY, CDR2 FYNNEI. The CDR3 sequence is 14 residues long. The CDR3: CAREAAQLNYGYTF. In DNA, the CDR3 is TGTGCCAGGGAGGCGGCACAACTGAACTATGGCTACACCTTC. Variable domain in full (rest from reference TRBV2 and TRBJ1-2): EPEVTQTPSHQVTQMGQEVILRCVPISNHLYFYWYRQILGQKVEFLVSFYNNEISEKSEIFDDQFSVERPDGSNFTLKIRSTKLEDSAMYFCAREAAQLNYGYTFGSGTRLTVV.

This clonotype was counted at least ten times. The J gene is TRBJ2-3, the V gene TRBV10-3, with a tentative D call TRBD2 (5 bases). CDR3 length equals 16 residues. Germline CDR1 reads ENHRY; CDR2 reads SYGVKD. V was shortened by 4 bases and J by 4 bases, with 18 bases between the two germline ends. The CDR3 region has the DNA TGTGCCATCAGTGCCCAGAGCGGCCCTTCACCAGATACGCAGTATTTT. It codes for CAISAQSGPSPDTQYF.

Here the CDR3 DNA reads TGTGCCAGCAGCTTAGCGAGAGGGACAGGGGTGAGGTTCTACGAGCAGTACTTC. It translates to CASSLARGTGVRFYEQYF. V is TRBV7-2 and J is TRBJ2-7; 10 bases agree with TRBD1. This CDR3 comprises 18 residues. With 0 bases clipped from V and 3 bases from J, the junction kept 11 bases outside the gene matches. Germline CDR1 is SGHTA and CDR2 is FQGNSA.

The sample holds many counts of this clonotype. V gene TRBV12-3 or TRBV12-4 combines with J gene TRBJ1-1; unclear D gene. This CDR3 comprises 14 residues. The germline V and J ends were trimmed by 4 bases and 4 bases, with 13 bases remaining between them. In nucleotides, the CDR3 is TGTGCCAGCAGTTATAGTGTTGGGAGCACTGAAGCTTTCTTT. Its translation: CASSYSVGSTEAFF.

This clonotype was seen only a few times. This chain's CDR3 is CASSEWDRYTDTQYF. In DNA form, the CDR3 reads TGTGCCAGCAGTGAATGGGACAGATACACAGATACGCAGTATTTT. The chain links TRBV25-1 to TRBJ2-3, with 7 bases aligning to TRBD1. This CDR3 spans 15 amino acids. The trim removed 1 base at V and 2 bases at J, leaving 3 bases unmatched. In germline, CDR1 is MGHDK, CDR2 SYGVNS.

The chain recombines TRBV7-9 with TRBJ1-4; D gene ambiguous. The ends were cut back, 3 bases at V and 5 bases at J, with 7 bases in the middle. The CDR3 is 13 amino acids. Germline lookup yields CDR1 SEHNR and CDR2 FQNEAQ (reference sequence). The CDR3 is CASSFRTNEKLFF. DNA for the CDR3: TGTGCCAGCAGCTTCCGGACGAATGAAAAACTGTTTTTT.

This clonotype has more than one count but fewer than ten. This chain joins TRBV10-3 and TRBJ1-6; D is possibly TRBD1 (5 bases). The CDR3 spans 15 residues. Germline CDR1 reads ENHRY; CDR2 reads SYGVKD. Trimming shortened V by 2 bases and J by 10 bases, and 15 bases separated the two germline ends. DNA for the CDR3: TGTGCCATCAGTGAGCTGGGGCAGGGTGGGTCACCCCTCCACTTT. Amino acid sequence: CAISELGQGGSPLHF.

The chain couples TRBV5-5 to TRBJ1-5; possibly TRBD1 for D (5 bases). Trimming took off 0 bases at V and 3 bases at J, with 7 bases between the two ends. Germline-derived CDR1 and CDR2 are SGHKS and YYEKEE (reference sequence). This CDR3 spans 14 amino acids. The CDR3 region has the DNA TGTGCCAGCAGCTTGGCACAGGTCAATCAGCCCCAGCATTTT. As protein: CASSLAQVNQPQHF.

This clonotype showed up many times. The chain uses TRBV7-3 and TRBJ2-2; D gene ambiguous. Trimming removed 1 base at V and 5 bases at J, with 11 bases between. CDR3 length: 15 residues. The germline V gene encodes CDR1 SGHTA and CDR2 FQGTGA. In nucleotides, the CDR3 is TGTGCCAGCAGCTTAAGTCGTAGCCCAACCGGGGAGCTGTTTTTT. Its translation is CASSLSRSPTGELFF.

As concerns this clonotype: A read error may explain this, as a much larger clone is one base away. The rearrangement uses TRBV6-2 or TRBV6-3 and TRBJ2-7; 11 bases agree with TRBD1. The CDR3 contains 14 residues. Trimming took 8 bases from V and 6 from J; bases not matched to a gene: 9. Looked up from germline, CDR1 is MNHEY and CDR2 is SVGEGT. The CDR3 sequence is CASLRDRGFCEQYF. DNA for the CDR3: TGTGCCAGCCTGCGGGACAGGGGGTTCTGCGAGCAGTACTTC.

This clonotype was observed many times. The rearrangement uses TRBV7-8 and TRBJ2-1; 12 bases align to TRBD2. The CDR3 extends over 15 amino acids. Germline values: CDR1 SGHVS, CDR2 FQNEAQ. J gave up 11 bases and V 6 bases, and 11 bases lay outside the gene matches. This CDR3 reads CASSPTSGGPFKQFF. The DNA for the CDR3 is TGTGCCAGCAGTCCGACTAGCGGGGGACCCTTTAAGCAGTTCTTC.

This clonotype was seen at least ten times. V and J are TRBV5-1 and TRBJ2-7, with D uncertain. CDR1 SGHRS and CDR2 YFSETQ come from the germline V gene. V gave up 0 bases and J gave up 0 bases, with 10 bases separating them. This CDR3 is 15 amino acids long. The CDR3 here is CASSLAGLPSYEQYF. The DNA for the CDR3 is TGCGCCAGCAGCTTGGCCGGGCTGCCCTCCTACGAGCAGTACTTC.

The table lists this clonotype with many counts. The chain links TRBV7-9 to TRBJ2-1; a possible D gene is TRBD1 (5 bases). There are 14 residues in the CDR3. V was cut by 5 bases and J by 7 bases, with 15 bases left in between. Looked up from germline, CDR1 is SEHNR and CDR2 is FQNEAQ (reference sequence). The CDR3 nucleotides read TGTGCCAGCAGCCCAGGGTCGTCTGGGAATGAGCAGTTCTTC. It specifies CASSPGSSGNEQFF.

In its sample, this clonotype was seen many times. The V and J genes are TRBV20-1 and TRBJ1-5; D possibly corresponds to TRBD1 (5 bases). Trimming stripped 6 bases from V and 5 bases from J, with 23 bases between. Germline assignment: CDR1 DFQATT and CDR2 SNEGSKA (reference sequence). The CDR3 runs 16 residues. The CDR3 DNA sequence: TGCAGTGCCCGAGGGGTTTACAATTATCGCGATCAGCCCCAGCATTTT. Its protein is CSARGVYNYRDQPQHF.

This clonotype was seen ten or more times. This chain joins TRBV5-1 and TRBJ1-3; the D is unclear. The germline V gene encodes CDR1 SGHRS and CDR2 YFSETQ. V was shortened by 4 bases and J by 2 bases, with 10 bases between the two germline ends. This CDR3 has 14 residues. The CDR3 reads CASSPREPGNTIYF. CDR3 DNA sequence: TGCGCCAGCAGCCCTAGGGAGCCTGGAAACACCATATATTTT.

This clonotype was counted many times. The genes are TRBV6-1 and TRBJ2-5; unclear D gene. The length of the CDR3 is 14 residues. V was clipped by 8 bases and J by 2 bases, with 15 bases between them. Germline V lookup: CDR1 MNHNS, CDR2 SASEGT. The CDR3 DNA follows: TGTGCCAGCCGAAGAGCTGAAGGGCAAGAGACCCAGTACTTC. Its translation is CASRRAEGQETQYF.

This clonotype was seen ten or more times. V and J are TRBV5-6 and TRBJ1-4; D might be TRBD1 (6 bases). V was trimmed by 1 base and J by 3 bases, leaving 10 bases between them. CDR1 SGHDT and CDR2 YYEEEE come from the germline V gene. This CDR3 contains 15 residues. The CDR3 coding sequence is TGTGCCAGCAGCTTGCCAGGGGCGGCTAATGAAAAACTGTTTTTT. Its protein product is CASSLPGAANEKLFF.

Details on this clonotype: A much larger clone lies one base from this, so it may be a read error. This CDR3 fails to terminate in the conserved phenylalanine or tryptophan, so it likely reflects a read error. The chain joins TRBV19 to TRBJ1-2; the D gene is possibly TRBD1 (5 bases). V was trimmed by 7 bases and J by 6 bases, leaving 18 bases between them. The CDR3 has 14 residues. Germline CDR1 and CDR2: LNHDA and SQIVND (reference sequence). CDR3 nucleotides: TGTGCCAGTACTCCGGACCCAGGGTTGAATGGCTACACCCTC. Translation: CASTPDPGLNGYTL.

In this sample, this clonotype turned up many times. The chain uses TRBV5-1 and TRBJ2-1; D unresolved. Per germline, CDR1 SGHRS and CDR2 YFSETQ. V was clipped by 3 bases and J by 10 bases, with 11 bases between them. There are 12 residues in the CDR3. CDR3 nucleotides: TGCGCCAGCAGCTCCTCTATCGGGGAGCAGTTCTTC. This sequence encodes CASSSSIGEQFF.

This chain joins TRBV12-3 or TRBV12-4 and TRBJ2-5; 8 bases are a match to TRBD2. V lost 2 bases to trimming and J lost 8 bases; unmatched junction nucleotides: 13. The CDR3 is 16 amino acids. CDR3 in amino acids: CASSLPAGGSRGTQYF. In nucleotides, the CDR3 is TGTGCCAGCAGTTTACCTGCGGGAGGCTCAAGAGGCACCCAGTACTTC.

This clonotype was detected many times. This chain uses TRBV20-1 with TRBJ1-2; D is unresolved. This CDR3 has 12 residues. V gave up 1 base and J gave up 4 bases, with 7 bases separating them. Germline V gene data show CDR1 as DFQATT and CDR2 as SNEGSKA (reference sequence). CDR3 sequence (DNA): TGCAGTGCTAGAGGTGACTCCTATGGCTACACCTTC. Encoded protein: CSARGDSYGYTF.

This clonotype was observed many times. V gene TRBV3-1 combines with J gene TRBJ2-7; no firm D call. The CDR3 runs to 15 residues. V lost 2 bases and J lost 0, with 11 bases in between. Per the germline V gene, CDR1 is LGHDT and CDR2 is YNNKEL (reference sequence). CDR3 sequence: CASSQLPGSSYEQYF. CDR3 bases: TGTGCCAGCAGCCAACTTCCGGGCTCCTCCTACGAGCAGTACTTC.

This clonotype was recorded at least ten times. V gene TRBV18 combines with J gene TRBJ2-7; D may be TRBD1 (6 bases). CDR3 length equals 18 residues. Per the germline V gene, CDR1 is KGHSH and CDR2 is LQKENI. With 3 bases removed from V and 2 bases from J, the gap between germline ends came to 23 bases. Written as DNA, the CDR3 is TGTGCCAGCTCACCCCGAACCACGCAACTTGGGGGCGCCTACGAGCAGTACTTC. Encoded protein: CASSPRTTQLGGAYEQYF.